The rows below give T cell receptor beta chains drawn from one sample of a study of patients and donors after allogeneic stem cell transplantation. Each CDR3 protein gets one entry after TCRdb re-called the RT-PCR reads with MiXCR. Of about a million distinct CDR3 sequences listed, approximately 19% are singletons. Material: blood, either unsorted or a sorted T cell fraction (not recorded which). The receptors originated from a human donor who was either an allogeneic HSCT recipient or a stem cell or donor lymphocyte infusion donor (not recorded which). It is not recorded whose cells these are; they may come from a transplant donor. Both conserved end residues are part of each CDR3. The D gene is left open where the match is weak. A clone size is listed for some rows: how often the clone was seen (once, few, many), or a class if it is expanded.

d_gene: -
v_gene: TRBV2
j_gene: TRBJ2-7
abundance: -
CDR3aa: CASSAAFQIYEQYF
CDR3nt: TGTGCCAGCAGTGCCGCTTTTCAGATCTACGAGCAGTACTTC

d_gene: -
v_gene: TRBV5-1
j_gene: TRBJ1-1
abundance: -
CDR3aa: CASSLVVPGRNTEAFF
CDR3nt: TGCGCCAGCAGCTTGGTCGTTCCTGGGAGGAACACTGAAGCTTTCTTT

d_gene: -
v_gene: TRBV29-1
j_gene: TRBJ1-4
abundance: few
CDR3aa: CSASATGEKLFF
CDR3nt: TGCAGCGCTTCAGCTACAGGTGAAAAACTGTTTTTT

d_gene: -
v_gene: TRBV29-1
j_gene: TRBJ2-1
abundance: few
CDR3aa: CSVALLAYNEQFF
CDR3nt: TGCAGCGTCGCCTTACTAGCTTACAATGAGCAGTTCTTC

d_gene: -
v_gene: TRBV5-1
j_gene: TRBJ1-2
abundance: few
CDR3aa: CASSDKTGNYGYTF
CDR3nt: TGCGCCAGCAGCGATAAAACAGGGAACTATGGCTACACCTTC

d_gene: -
v_gene: TRBV5-1
j_gene: TRBJ1-2
abundance: few
CDR3aa: CASSLNVGNYGYTF
CDR3nt: TGCGCCAGCAGCTTGAATGTGGGAAACTATGGCTACACCTTC

d_gene: -
v_gene: TRBV20-1
j_gene: TRBJ2-5
abundance: -
CDR3aa: CSAREGTRLLETQYF
CDR3nt: TGCAGTGCTAGAGAGGGGACAAGGCTTTTAGAGACCCAGTACTTC

d_gene: TRBD1
v_gene: TRBV6-1
j_gene: TRBJ2-7
abundance: many
CDR3aa: CASSPGQGTHEQYF
CDR3nt: TGTGCCAGCAGTCCGGGACAGGGAACGCACGAGCAGTACTTC

d_gene: TRBD2
v_gene: TRBV20-1
j_gene: TRBJ2-1
abundance: -
CDR3aa: CSAPPLAGVVGNEQFF
CDR3nt: TGCAGTGCTCCCCCCCTAGCGGGGGTGGTTGGCAATGAGCAGTTCTTC

d_gene: -
v_gene: TRBV18
j_gene: TRBJ1-3
abundance: -
CDR3aa: CASSPTGLINTIYF
CDR3nt: TGTGCCAGCTCACCGACGGGACTGATAAACACCATATATTTT

d_gene: -
v_gene: TRBV20-1
j_gene: TRBJ1-3
abundance: -
CDR3aa: CSAGGRGNTIYF
CDR3nt: TGCAGTGCTGGGGGCAGGGGAAACACCATATATTTT

d_gene: TRBD2
v_gene: TRBV3-1
j_gene: TRBJ2-7
abundance: -
CDR3aa: CASSHQTSGVNYEQYF
CDR3nt: TGTGCCAGCAGCCATCAGACTAGCGGGGTAAACTACGAGCAGTACTTC

d_gene: TRBD2
v_gene: TRBV7-9
j_gene: TRBJ2-1
abundance: -
CDR3aa: CASRSGRTTYNEQFF
CDR3nt: TGTGCCAGCCGTAGCGGGAGGACAACTTACAATGAGCAGTTCTTC

d_gene: TRBD2
v_gene: TRBV11-2
j_gene: TRBJ2-3
abundance: -
CDR3aa: CASSPRLAGIPPTDTQYF
CDR3nt: TGTGCCAGCAGCCCCCGACTAGCGGGGATACCCCCCACAGATACGCAGTATTTT

d_gene: -
v_gene: TRBV20-1
j_gene: TRBJ1-2
abundance: few
CDR3aa: CSASLGERMNGYTF
CDR3nt: TGCAGTGCTAGTCTCGGGGAAAGGATGAATGGCTACACCTTC

d_gene: TRBD2
v_gene: TRBV30
j_gene: TRBJ2-1
abundance: -
CDR3aa: CAWSVRTSVPANEQFF
CDR3nt: TGTGCCTGGAGTGTTCGGACTAGCGTTCCCGCCAATGAGCAGTTCTTC

d_gene: -
v_gene: TRBV9
j_gene: TRBJ1-5
abundance: few
CDR3aa: CASSPTGIRNQPQHF
CDR3nt: TGTGCCAGCAGCCCCACAGGGATTCGCAATCAGCCCCAGCATTTT

d_gene: -
v_gene: TRBV3-1
j_gene: TRBJ2-7
abundance: few
CDR3aa: CASSQGGTSVEQYF
CDR3nt: TGTGCCAGCAGCCAAGGGGGGACTTCGGTCGAGCAGTACTTC

d_gene: -
v_gene: TRBV7-9
j_gene: TRBJ2-1
abundance: many
CDR3aa: CASSLESTGSDEQFF
CDR3nt: TGTGCCAGCAGCTTAGAATCGACAGGTAGTGATGAGCAGTTCTTC